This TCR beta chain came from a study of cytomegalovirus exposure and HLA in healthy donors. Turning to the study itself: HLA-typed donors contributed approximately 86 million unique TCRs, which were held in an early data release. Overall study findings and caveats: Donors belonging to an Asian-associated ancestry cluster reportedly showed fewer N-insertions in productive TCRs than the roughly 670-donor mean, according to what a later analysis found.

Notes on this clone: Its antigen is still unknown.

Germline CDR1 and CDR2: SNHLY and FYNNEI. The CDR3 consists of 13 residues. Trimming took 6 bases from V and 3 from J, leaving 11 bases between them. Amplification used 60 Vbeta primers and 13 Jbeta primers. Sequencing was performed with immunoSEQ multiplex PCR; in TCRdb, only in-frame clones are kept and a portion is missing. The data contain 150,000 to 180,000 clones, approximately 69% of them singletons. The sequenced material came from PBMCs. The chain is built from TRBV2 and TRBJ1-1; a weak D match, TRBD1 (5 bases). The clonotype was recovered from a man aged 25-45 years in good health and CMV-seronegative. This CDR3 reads CASRPGRDTEAFF. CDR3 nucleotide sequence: TGTGCCAGCAGGCCGGGCAGGGACACTGAAGCTTTCTTT.